This T cell receptor (beta chain) was identified in a study of memory CD4+ T cells and cytomegalovirus serostatus. The study's findings and limits: Median bootstrapped AUC for CMV status was approximately 0.96 originally, around 0.91 US-trained.

Germline V gene lookup returns CDR1 SGDLS and CDR2 YYNGEE. V was pared by 3 bases and J by 4 bases, with 11 bases between. The CDR3 sequence is 14 residues long. Profiled with immunoSEQ multiplex PCR; TCRdb holds only in-frame clones, not every one. The sample consists of 65,000 to 95,000 clones, around 80% of them appearing once. Concerning this clone itself: Its antigen is unidentified.

Single viable CD3+CD4+CD8-CD45RO+ cells were sorted as the memory CD4+ T cells. The sequenced material came from memory CD4+ T cells from blood. V usage is TRBV9 and J usage is TRBJ1-5, with a weak D call TRBD1 (5 bases). This clonotype was obtained from an adult in good health and CMV-seronegative. In DNA, the CDR3 is TGTGCCAGCAGCGGGGGGACTTTAAATCAGCCCCAGCATTTT. The encoded protein is CASSGGTLNQPQHF.